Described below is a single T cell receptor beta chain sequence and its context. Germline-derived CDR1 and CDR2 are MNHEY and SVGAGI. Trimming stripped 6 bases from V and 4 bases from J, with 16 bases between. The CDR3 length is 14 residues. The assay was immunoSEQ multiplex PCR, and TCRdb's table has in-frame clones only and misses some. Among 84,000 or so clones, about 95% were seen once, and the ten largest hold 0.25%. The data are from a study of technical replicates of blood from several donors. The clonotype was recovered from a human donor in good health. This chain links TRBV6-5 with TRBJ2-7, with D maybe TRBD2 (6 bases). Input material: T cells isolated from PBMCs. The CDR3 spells CASRQTAGTYEQYF. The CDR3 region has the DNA TGTGCCAGCAGACAAACCGCGGGGACTTACGAGCAGTACTTC.